The source of this TCR beta chain is a study of T-cell reconstitution after alpha-beta-depleted transplantation in children. This sample's TCRbeta library carried unique molecular identifier barcodes. One entry per CDR3 protein results from TCRdb running MiXCR on the PCR reads. Of some 530,000 distinct CDR3 sequences in the sample, approximately 12% were seen once. CDR1 and CDR2 from the germline V gene are ENHRY and SYGVKD. V dropped 5 bases and J dropped 5; count of bases not matched to a gene: 9. The CDR3 is 15 residues long. This clonotype was seen more than once but under ten times. Sequencing was performed on PBMCs from the stem cell graft donor, taken from the stem cell graft. This receptor was obtained from a human donor who donated a stem cell graft to a child with combined immunodeficiency. The chain links TRBV10-3 to TRBJ1-1, with 9 bases that match TRBD1. The CDR3 DNA sequence: TGTGCCATCAGTTCGGACAGGGGAGGAAGGACTGAAGCTTTCTTT. This sequence encodes CAISSDRGGRTEAFF.